The clone carrying this T cell receptor (beta chain) was observed many times. Its antigen remains unknown. This record comes from a study of T cells in Graves' hyperthyroidism and ophthalmopathy. Amplification of TCR beta CDR3 regions was performed using RNA transcripts as template. The study used the HTBI primer set for a first-round RT-PCR of the TCR CDR3. MiXCR, run by TCRdb on the multiplex PCR reads, gives a single entry per CDR3 protein. The sample lists 250,000 to 350,000 distinct CDR3 sequences; more than 15% were seen once. Germline V gene sequence: CDR1 SGHRS, CDR2 YFSETQ. CDR3 size: 15 residues. The V segment lost 3 bases and the J segment 4 bases; nucleotides outside the gene matches: 3. Broader study findings: Ophthalmopathy cases were set apart from stable hyperthyroidism by a 13 V-J model.

The sequenced material came from blood. This receptor was identified in a woman aged 55-70 years with Graves' ophthalmopathy. This chain joins TRBV5-1 and TRBJ1-5; TRBD1 agrees at 11 bases. The CDR3 here is CASSSGTGGNQPQHF. DNA for the CDR3: TGCGCCAGCAGCTCCGGGACAGGGGGGAATCAGCCCCAGCATTTT.